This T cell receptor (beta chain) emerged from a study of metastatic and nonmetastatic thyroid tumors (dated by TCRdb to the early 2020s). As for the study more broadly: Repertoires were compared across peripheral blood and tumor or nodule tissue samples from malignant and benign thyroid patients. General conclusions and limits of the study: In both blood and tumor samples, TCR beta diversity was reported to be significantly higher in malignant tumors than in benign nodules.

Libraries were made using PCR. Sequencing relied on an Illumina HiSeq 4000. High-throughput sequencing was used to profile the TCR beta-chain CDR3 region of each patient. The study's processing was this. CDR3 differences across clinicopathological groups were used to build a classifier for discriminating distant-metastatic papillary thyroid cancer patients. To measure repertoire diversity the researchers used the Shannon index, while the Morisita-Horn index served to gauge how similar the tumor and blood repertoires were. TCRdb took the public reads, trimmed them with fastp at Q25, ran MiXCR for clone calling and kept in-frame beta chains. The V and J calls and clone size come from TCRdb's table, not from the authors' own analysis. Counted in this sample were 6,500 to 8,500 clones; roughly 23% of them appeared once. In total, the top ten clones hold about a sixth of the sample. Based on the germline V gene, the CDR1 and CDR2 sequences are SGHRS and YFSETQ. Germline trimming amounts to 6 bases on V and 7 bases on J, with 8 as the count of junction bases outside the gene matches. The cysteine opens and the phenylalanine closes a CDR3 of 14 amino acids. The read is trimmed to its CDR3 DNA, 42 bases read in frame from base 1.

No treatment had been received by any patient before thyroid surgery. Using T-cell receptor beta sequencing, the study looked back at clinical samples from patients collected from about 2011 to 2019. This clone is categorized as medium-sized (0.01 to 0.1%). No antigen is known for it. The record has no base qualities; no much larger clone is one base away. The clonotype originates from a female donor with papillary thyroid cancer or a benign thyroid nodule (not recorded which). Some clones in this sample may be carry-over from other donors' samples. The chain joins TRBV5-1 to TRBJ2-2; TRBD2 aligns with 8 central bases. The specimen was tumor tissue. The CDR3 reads CASKTGGDRGELFF. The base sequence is TGCGCCAGCAAAACCGGGGGGGATCGCGGGGAGCTGTTTTTT.